This T cell receptor (beta chain) was found in a study of blood T cell repertoires in COVID-19. For the study at large: Sources were T cells, B-cell-depleted T cells, or PBMCs; the material itself was cDNA or gDNA.

The repertoire was sequenced with immunoSEQ multiplex PCR; TCRdb's copy has only in-frame clones and lacks some. The table has under 200,000 clones, roughly 87% seen once. This CDR3 has 16 amino acids. The V gene is TRBV21-1, the J gene TRBJ1-1; the table gives TRBD1 as D, unverified against the DNA. TRBV21-1 is an annotated pseudogene. Sequencing was carried out using PBMCs or T cells enriched from blood (not recorded which). The source of this sequence is a woman aged 50 to 60 who had recovered from COVID-19. The CDR3 DNA reads as TGTGCCAGCGAAACAAAGAACAGGGGGGGCGACACTGAAGCTTTCTTT. Amino acid sequence: CASETKNRGGDTEAFF.